A single sample is the source of the 28 T cell receptor beta chains below, sequenced in a study of somatic mutations in cytotoxic T cells in rheumatoid arthritis. TCRdb keeps only in-frame clones here, not all; method: immunoSEQ multiplex PCR. The sample includes about 16,000 clones, 65% to 85% of them seen just once. Sequenced sample: CD8+ T cells sorted from blood. The source is an adult with rheumatoid arthritis.

The chain is built from TRBV27 and TRBJ2-4; perhaps TRBD2 as D (6 bases). The CDR3 spans 13 residues. Trimming pared 6 bases from V and 6 bases from J, leaving 12 bases between. Germline loops: CDR1 MNHEY, CDR2 SMNVEV (reference sequence). CDR3 bases: TGTGCCAGCAGCCGACGGGACTCAAACATTCAGTACTTC. Protein: CASSRRDSNIQYF.

This clone has a single count. V usage is TRBV2 and J usage is TRBJ2-7; D is undetermined. This CDR3 is 13 amino acids long. Germline V gene sequence: CDR1 SNHLY, CDR2 FYNNEI. Trimming shortened V by 3 bases and J by 3 bases, and 9 bases separated the two germline ends. CDR3 protein: CASSDPGSYEQYF. The CDR3 coding sequence is TGTGCCAGCAGTGACCCGGGCAGCTACGAGCAGTACTTC.

The genes are TRBV5-8 and TRBJ2-7, with no clear D. Germline values: CDR1 SGHTS, CDR2 YDEGEE. The CDR3 consists of 13 residues. V dropped 2 bases and J dropped 1 base, with 7 bases sitting between them. CDR3 DNA: TGTGCCAGCAGCTTTGGCTATTCCTACGAGCAGTACTTC. Translation gives CASSFGYSYEQYF.

V and J are TRBV7-9 and TRBJ1-3; D possibly corresponds to TRBD1 (6 bases). In germline, CDR1 is SEHNR, CDR2 FQNEAQ (reference sequence). CDR3 size: 15 residues. Deletions cut 4 bases from V and 4 bases from J, with 14 bases between. Here the CDR3 reads CASSSYRESGNTIYF. Written as DNA, the CDR3 is TGTGCCAGCAGCTCGTACAGGGAGTCCGGAAACACCATATATTTT. Full variable domain (missing parts from reference TRBV7-9 and TRBJ1-3): DTGVSQNPRHKITKRGQNVTFRCDPISEHNRLYWYRQTLGQGPEFLTYFQNEAQLEKSRLLSDRFSAERPKGSFSTLEIQRTEQGDSAMYLCASSSYRESGNTIYFGEGSWLTVV.

The DNA for the CDR3 is TGCGCCAGCAGACTATTTCCGGACGTCAATGAAAAACTGTTTTTT. It specifies CASRLFPDVNEKLFF. V and J are TRBV5-1 and TRBJ1-4; D is uncertain. Germline V gene data show CDR1 as SGHRS and CDR2 as YFSETQ. This CDR3 has 15 amino acids. Trimming removed 5 bases from V and 5 bases from J, with 16 bases in between.

V and J are TRBV2 and TRBJ2-5; TRBD2 matches at 12 bases. Germline V lookup: CDR1 SNHLY, CDR2 FYNNEI. The CDR3 contains 19 residues. V shed 6 bases, J shed 5 bases, and the junction held 19 bases outside the gene matches. CDR3 loop: CASSHAGGGLAGGYETQYF. DNA for the CDR3: TGTGCCAGCAGCCATGCGGGGGGAGGGCTAGCGGGGGGGTACGAGACCCAGTACTTC. The entire variable domain, with the rest obtained from reference TRBV2 and TRBJ2-5, is as follows: EPEVTQTPSHQVTQMGQEVILRCVPISNHLYFYWYRQILGQKVEFLVSFYNNEISEKSEIFDDQFSVERPDGSNFTLKIRSTKLEDSAMYFCASSHAGGGLAGGYETQYFGPGTRLLVL.

The J gene is TRBJ2-5, the V gene TRBV6-1; 10 bases line up with TRBD1. V was pared by 2 bases and J by 4 bases, with 4 bases of the junction left unmatched. Germline V gene lookup returns CDR1 MNHNS and CDR2 SASEGT. The CDR3 sequence is 15 residues long. The CDR3 spells CASSERGDRGETQYF. Written as DNA, the CDR3 is TGTGCCAGCAGTGAAAGGGGGGACAGGGGAGAGACCCAGTACTTC.

The chain uses TRBV11-1 and TRBJ1-3, with 9 bases identical to TRBD1. V lost 5 bases and J lost 2; bases outside the gene matches: 4. CDR1 SGHAT and CDR2 FQDESV come from the germline V gene (reference sequence). This CDR3 region has 15 residues. This chain's CDR3 is CASSAHRGPGNTIYF. In DNA, the CDR3 is TGTGCCAGCAGCGCACACAGGGGGCCTGGAAACACCATATATTTT.

The V and J genes are TRBV5-3 and TRBJ1-6, with D possibly matching TRBD1 (5 bases). TRBV5-3 is placed among ORFs of uncertain function. The CDR3 is made up of 14 amino acids. Trimming stripped 5 bases from V and 9 bases from J, with 15 bases between. The CDR3 here is CARSTGTGGSPLHF. The DNA for the CDR3 is TGTGCCAGAAGTACCGGGACCGGGGGTTCACCCCTCCACTTT.

The genes are TRBV4-1 and TRBJ2-1, with TRBD2 identical over 12 bases. The CDR3 totals 18 residues. V dropped 0 bases and J dropped 4; count of bases not matched to a gene: 7. Germline V CDR1 and CDR2: MGHRA, YSYEKL. Here the CDR3 reads CASSQDQTSGGPYNEQFF. The CDR3 DNA is TGCGCCAGCAGCCAAGATCAGACTAGCGGGGGCCCTTACAATGAGCAGTTCTTC.

The rearrangement links TRBV5-1 to TRBJ2-1; no definite D call. V lost 0 bases and J 9 bases, leaving 7 bases between the germline ends. Germline V gene lookup returns CDR1 SGHRS and CDR2 YFSETQ. This CDR3 region has 12 residues. Here the CDR3 reads CASSLEWGEQFF. The CDR3 DNA sequence: TGCGCCAGCAGCTTGGAATGGGGTGAGCAGTTCTTC.

The chain has TRBV19 and TRBJ1-5; D ambiguous. V was shortened by 5 bases and J by 1 base, with 15 bases between the two germline ends. Germline CDR1 reads LNHDA; CDR2 reads SQIVND (reference sequence). This CDR3 region has 16 residues. In DNA form, the CDR3 reads TGTGCCAGTAGTTCCGGCCCAGAGGACAGCAATCAGCCCCAGCATTTT. Amino acid sequence: CASSSGPEDSNQPQHF.

The CDR3 here is CASSQGLAGSGNEQFF. The CDR3 nucleotides are TGCGCCAGCAGCCAAGGTCTAGCGGGCAGCGGAAATGAGCAGTTCTTC. The V call is TRBV5-1, the J call TRBJ2-1, with TRBD2 identical over 8 bases. V dropped 4 bases and J dropped 7; count of bases not matched to a gene: 13. CDR3 size: 16 residues. Germline CDR1 reads SGHRS; CDR2 reads YFSETQ.

Only a few counts were recorded for this clone. This chain connects TRBV7-9 to TRBJ2-1; TRBD2 matches 8 bases. This CDR3 region has 16 residues. Unmatched junction bases numbered 3, after V lost 0 bases and J lost 2 bases. Germline CDR1 SEHNR, CDR2 FQNEAQ (reference sequence). The CDR3 here is CASSLAQLAAYNEQFF. CDR3 in DNA: TGTGCCAGCAGCTTAGCCCAACTAGCGGCCTACAATGAGCAGTTCTTC.

The genes are TRBV7-2 and TRBJ1-1, with no clear D. Germline lookup yields CDR1 SGHTA and CDR2 FQGNSA. The CDR3 length is 11 residues. Between the trimmed V and J ends, which lost 1 base and 9 bases, there was a span of 6 bases. The CDR3 nucleotides read TGTGCCAGCAGCTTAGGAACCCAAGCTTTCTTT. This gives the protein CASSLGTQAFF.

The gene calls are TRBV9 and TRBJ2-5; 13 positions match TRBD2. This CDR3 has 16 amino acids. V was clipped by 4 bases and J by 2 bases; unmatched bases: 5. Germline CDR1 and CDR2: SGDLS and YYNGEE. CDR3 coding DNA: TGTGCCAGCAGCCCCGGGACTAGCGGGGTACAAGAGACCCAGTACTTC. Its protein product is CASSPGTSGVQETQYF.

The rearrangement uses TRBV27 and TRBJ1-2, with 8 bases identical to TRBD1. With 3 bases clipped from V and 6 bases from J, the junction kept 9 bases outside the gene matches. CDR3 size: 15 residues. Germline values: CDR1 MNHEY, CDR2 SMNVEV (reference sequence). In DNA form, the CDR3 reads TGTGCCAGCAGTTTTTCCGGGACAGGAAGCGATGGCTACACCTTC. Its protein product is CASSFSGTGSDGYTF.

The chain combines TRBV10-1 with TRBJ2-1; 8 bases line up with TRBD2. CDR3 length equals 14 residues. In germline, CDR1 is WNHNN, CDR2 SYGVQD (reference sequence). V gave up 4 bases and J gave up 5 bases; unmatched junction bases: 4. The CDR3 region has the DNA TGCGCCAGCAGTGGCGGGGGGCCGGACAATGAGCAGTTCTTC. This gives the protein CASSGGGPDNEQFF.

This clone has a handful of counts. V and J are TRBV7-2 and TRBJ1-4; no reliable D call. Germline CDR1 is SGHTA and CDR2 is FQGNSA. The ends were cut back, 5 bases at V and 8 bases at J, with 12 bases in the middle. The CDR3 length is 13 residues. This chain's CDR3 is CASSPEKDEKLFF. The CDR3 DNA sequence: TGTGCCAGCAGCCCGGAGAAGGACGAAAAACTGTTTTTT. The complete variable domain, with remaining parts taken from reference TRBV7-2 and TRBJ1-4, reads GAGVSQSPSNKVTEKGKDVELRCDPISGHTALYWYRQSLGQGLEFLIYFQGNSAPDKSGLPSDRFSAERTGGSVSTLTIQRTQQEDSAVYLCASSPEKDEKLFFGSGTQLSVL.

This clone was recorded a few times. The chain joins TRBV7-9 to TRBJ2-7, with D possibly called TRBD1 or TRBD2 (7 bases each). The CDR3 has 18 residues. V lost 5 bases to trimming and J lost 2 bases, with 25 bases between them. CDR1 SEHNR and CDR2 FQNEAQ come from the germline V gene (reference sequence). The DNA for the CDR3 is TGTGCCAGCAGCCACCCGAAGCGGGGCCCAGGGGGAGCCTACGAGCAGTACTTC. Translating gives CASSHPKRGPGGAYEQYF. Complete variable domain (other parts from reference TRBV7-9 and TRBJ2-7): DTGVSQNPRHKITKRGQNVTFRCDPISEHNRLYWYRQTLGQGPEFLTYFQNEAQLEKSRLLSDRFSAERPKGSFSTLEIQRTEQGDSAMYLCASSHPKRGPGGAYEQYFGPGTRLTVT.

The chain couples TRBV6-1 to TRBJ2-7, with 7 bases lining up with TRBD1. The trim removed 2 bases at V and 0 bases at J, leaving 4 bases unmatched. The CDR3 totals 15 residues. CDR1 is MNHNS, CDR2 SASEGT, per germline. The CDR3 reads CASSESTGSSYEQYF. The CDR3 DNA follows: TGTGCCAGCAGTGAATCGACAGGGAGCTCCTACGAGCAGTACTTC.

This clone turned up a few times. This CDR3 reads CAWSDLAGDTDTQYF. CDR3 nucleotide sequence: TGTGCCTGGAGTGATTTAGCGGGGGACACAGATACGCAGTATTTT. This chain links TRBV30 with TRBJ2-3; TRBD2 matches at 9 bases. Germline assignment: CDR1 GTSNPN and CDR2 SVGIG (reference sequence). The V gene end was trimmed by 1 base and the J gene end by 2 bases; junction bases not matched to a gene: 4. The CDR3 consists of 15 residues.

This sequence joins TRBV7-9 and TRBJ2-3; D may correspond to TRBD1 or TRBD2 (5 bases each). Germline loops: CDR1 SEHNR, CDR2 FQNEAQ (reference sequence). There are 15 residues in the CDR3. The ends were cut back, 3 bases at V and 1 base at J, with 11 bases in the middle. The CDR3 region is CASSFRWDRTDTQYF. DNA for the CDR3: TGTGCCAGCAGCTTCAGGTGGGACCGCACAGATACGCAGTATTTT. The full variable domain, its missing parts supplied by reference TRBV7-9 and TRBJ2-3, is DTGVSQNPRHKITKRGQNVTFRCDPISEHNRLYWYRQTLGQGPEFLTYFQNEAQLEKSRLLSDRFSAERPKGSFSTLEIQRTEQGDSAMYLCASSFRWDRTDTQYFGPGTRLTVL.

The CDR3 protein is CSVPTGDTEAFF. The DNA of the CDR3 is TGCAGCGTTCCGACTGGGGACACTGAAGCTTTCTTT. The chain recombines TRBV29-1 with TRBJ1-1, with D uncertain. V was clipped by 5 bases and J by 3 bases, with 10 bases between them. The germline V gene has CDR1 SQVTM and CDR2 ANQGSEA. The CDR3 sequence is 12 residues long.

The rearrangement links TRBV7-3 to TRBJ2-7, with D possibly being TRBD1 or TRBD2 (5 bases each). V lost 5 bases and J lost 7, with 15 bases in between. This CDR3 is 13 amino acids long. From germline, CDR1 is SGHTA and CDR2 FQGTGA. The CDR3 protein is CASSHGAGREQYF. The CDR3 bases are TGTGCCAGCAGCCACGGGGCAGGGCGGGAGCAGTACTTC.

J is TRBJ2-3 and V is TRBV5-5; 7 bases are a match to TRBD1. There are 14 residues in the CDR3. Germline V gene lookup returns CDR1 SGHKS and CDR2 YYEKEE (reference sequence). V trimming: 0 bases; J trimming: 4 bases; junction bases outside the gene matches: 2. The CDR3, as DNA: TGTGCCAGCAGCTTGGGACAGGGATCAGATACGCAGTATTTT. Protein sequence: CASSLGQGSDTQYF.

The DNA of the CDR3 is TGCGCCAGCAGCCAATTACCTCCAGGGGACCCGGCCTACGAGCAGTACTTC. Translation gives CASSQLPPGDPAYEQYF. The chain combines TRBV4-1 with TRBJ2-7, with TRBD1 as a possible D gene (6 bases). This CDR3 is built from 17 residues. CDR1 and CDR2 (germline): MGHRA, YSYEKL. V shed 2 bases and J shed 2 bases, with 19 bases lying between them.

The V gene is TRBV5-4, the J gene TRBJ1-4; TRBD1 agrees at 10 bases. Germline loops: CDR1 SGHNT, CDR2 YYREEE (reference sequence). The trim removed 1 base at V and 3 bases at J, leaving 6 bases unmatched. This CDR3 comprises 17 residues. CDR3 in DNA: TGTGCCAGCAGCTTGCTAGGGACAGGGGTGGCTAATGAAAAACTGTTTTTT. Residues: CASSLLGTGVANEKLFF.